The 25 T cell receptor beta chains below all came from one sample that was sequenced in a study of beta chain features in type 1 diabetes (dated by TCRdb to the late 2010s). What the work shows at the level of the full study, not this receptor alone: A moderate but significant shortening of TCRB CDR3 length was observed in type 1 diabetes patients in all four CD4+ subsets.

For these TCRs, the target antigens are not known. The method behind the library was the immunoSEQ multiplex PCR assay. The High Capacity cDNA Reverse Transcription Kit was used to reverse transcribe all of the isolated RNA, meaning that expressed TCRB transcripts were what got sequenced. Here the immuneACCESS table is served through TCRdb, limited to in-frame sequences with V and J called. Missing clones are a known gap in these copies; in checked studies unresolved V genes cover under half, and the rest lacks a known reason. The sample table contains about 160,000 clones; only one count was recorded for over 55% of them. The ten largest clones capture around 0.08% of the sample. The sequencing sample was made of naive CD4+ T cells from blood. The cell subset or site label, read with the paper, signifies: true naive CD4+ T cells. The origin of the receptors is a young man with type 1 diabetes.

The CDR3 region is CASSQSGDQPQHF. The CDR3 region has the DNA TGTGCCAGCAGCCAGTCAGGGGACCAGCCCCAGCATTTT. This sequence joins TRBV13 and TRBJ1-5; a weak D match, TRBD1 (6 bases). V lost 5 bases to trimming and J lost 7 bases, with 12 bases between them. The CDR3 extends over 13 amino acids. CDR1 PRHDT and CDR2 FYEKMQ come from the germline V gene (reference sequence).

The J gene is TRBJ2-7, the V gene TRBV9, with 7 bases lining up with TRBD1. V lost 0 bases and J lost 3; bases outside the gene matches: 12. Germline CDR1 SGDLS, CDR2 YYNGEE. The CDR3 runs to 17 residues. CDR3 amino acids: CASSVAIGTDFVYEQYF. The DNA for the CDR3 is TGTGCCAGCAGCGTAGCGATAGGGACAGATTTTGTCTACGAGCAGTACTTC.

This clone showed up just a few times. The CDR3 nucleotides are TGTGCCTGGAGTGCCGAATACGTAGGCTACACCTTC. Protein sequence: CAWSAEYVGYTF. This rearrangement joins TRBV30 to TRBJ1-2; D remains unclear. Germline CDR1 is GTSNPN and CDR2 is SVGIG (reference sequence). The CDR3 runs to 12 residues. V lost 1 base and J lost 8, with 11 bases in between. The full variable domain, its missing parts supplied by reference TRBV30 and TRBJ1-2, is SQTIHQWPATLVQPVGSPLSLECTVEGTSNPNLYWYRQAAGRGLQLLFYSVGIGQISSEVPQNLSASRPQDRQFILSSKKLLLSDSGFYLCAWSAEYVGYTFGSGTRLTVV.

In this sample, this clone turned up a few times. The chain employs TRBV13 and TRBJ1-1; D is perhaps TRBD1 (5 bases). CDR3 length equals 12 residues. V lost 8 bases, J lost 2 bases, and 9 bases lay in between. The germline gives CDR1 PRHDT, CDR2 FYEKMQ (reference sequence). This chain's CDR3 is CASRGPNTEAFF. CDR3 DNA: TGTGCCAGCCGGGGCCCCAACACTGAAGCTTTCTTT.

The chain has TRBV28 and TRBJ2-2; D may be TRBD1 (5 bases). Germline values: CDR1 MDHEN, CDR2 SYDVKM. Trimming shortened V by 5 bases and J by 7 bases, and 20 bases separated the two germline ends. The CDR3 is 16 amino acids. Here the CDR3 reads CASSPPAGIIIGELFF. CDR3 DNA sequence: TGTGCCAGCAGTCCACCTGCAGGGATAATAATCGGGGAGCTGTTTTTT.

This chain joins TRBV9 and TRBJ2-3; D gene uncertain. Germline lookup yields CDR1 SGDLS and CDR2 YYNGEE. V lost 4 bases and J 5 bases, leaving 8 bases between the germline ends. CDR3 length: 12 residues. Here the CDR3 DNA reads TGTGCCAGCAGCCCCGGAGAAGATACGCAGTATTTT. Translating gives CASSPGEDTQYF. The entire variable domain, with the rest obtained from reference TRBV9 and TRBJ2-3, is as follows: DSGVTQTPKHLITATGQRVTLRCSPRSGDLSVYWYQQSLDQGLQFLIQYYNGEERAKGNILERFSAQQFPDLHSELNLSSLELGDSALYFCASSPGEDTQYFGPGTRLTVL.

J is TRBJ1-5 and V is TRBV9; a weak D match, TRBD1 (6 bases). Trimming took 7 bases from V and 10 from J, leaving 18 bases between them. CDR3 size: 13 residues. Germline CDR1 reads SGDLS; CDR2 reads YYNGEE. CDR3 region: CASGRGQHEPQHF. As DNA, the CDR3 is TGTGCCAGCGGCAGAGGACAGCACGAACCCCAGCATTTT.

This sequence joins TRBV30 and TRBJ1-2, with a tentative D call TRBD1 (6 bases). V shed 1 base and J shed 13 bases, with 19 bases lying between them. From germline, CDR1 is GTSNPN and CDR2 SVGIG (reference sequence). The CDR3 has 13 amino acids. The DNA of the CDR3 is TGTGCCTGGAGTGAGGCCATCGGACAGTTTTGCACCTTC. Translating gives CAWSEAIGQFCTF.

A note on this clone: This same CDR3 is encoded by further DNA sequences in the sample. The rearrangement links TRBV28 to TRBJ2-6, with D perhaps matching TRBD1 (5 bases). Germline V gene data show CDR1 as MDHEN and CDR2 as SYDVKM. V was cut by 5 bases and J by 1 base, with 9 bases left in between. This CDR3 has 15 amino acids. CDR3 residues: CASSLDSSGANVLTF. For the CDR3, the DNA is TGTGCCAGCAGTCTCGACAGTTCTGGGGCCAACGTCCTGACTTTC.

Notes on this clone: Other DNA sequences from this sample encode an identical CDR3 as well. The chain combines TRBV30 with TRBJ2-2; D not certain. Between the trimmed V and J ends, which lost 1 base and 2 bases, there was a span of 2 bases. This CDR3 is 12 amino acids long. CDR1 GTSNPN and CDR2 SVGIG come from the germline V gene (reference sequence). This chain's CDR3 is CAWSENTGELFF. The DNA of the CDR3 is TGTGCCTGGAGTGAAAACACCGGGGAGCTGTTTTTT.

V gene TRBV7-9 combines with J gene TRBJ1-2; D ambiguous. The CDR3 extends over 12 amino acids. Germline values: CDR1 SEHNR, CDR2 FQNEAQ (reference sequence). Trimming shortened V by 7 bases and J by 4 bases, and 10 bases separated the two germline ends. The CDR3 here is CASTQAGYGYTF. As DNA, the CDR3 is TGTGCCAGCACCCAGGCCGGCTATGGCTACACCTTC.

In this sample, this clone turned up a few times. The chain is built from TRBV18 and TRBJ1-3; D is perhaps TRBD1 (5 bases). Per the germline V gene, CDR1 is KGHSH and CDR2 is LQKENI. V shed 0 bases and J shed 4 bases, with 13 bases lying between them. The CDR3 is 16 residues long. CDR3 sequence: CASSPPSTGSGNTIYF. CDR3 sequence (DNA): TGTGCCAGCTCACCACCGAGCACAGGTTCAGGAAACACCATATATTTT.

J is TRBJ1-2 and V is TRBV30; D call uncertain. With 1 base removed from V and 3 bases from J, the gap between germline ends came to 6 bases. This CDR3 is 12 amino acids long. Germline V gene data show CDR1 as GTSNPN and CDR2 as SVGIG (reference sequence). The CDR3 DNA is TGTGCCTGGAGTGCGACGGACTATGGCTACACCTTC. Amino acids: CAWSATDYGYTF.

CDR3 nucleotide sequence: TGTGCCAGCAGCCAGAGGGGGCATTACACCGGGGAGCTGTTTTTT. Encoded protein: CASSQRGHYTGELFF. The chain combines TRBV14 with TRBJ2-2; 7 bases are a match to TRBD1. Germline loops: CDR1 SGHDN, CDR2 FVKESK. The ends lost 3 bases at V and 3 bases at J; junction bases unmatched: 4. CDR3 length: 15 residues.

The V and J genes are TRBV18 and TRBJ2-5; the match to TRBD2 covers 8 bases. The CDR3 extends over 14 amino acids. Germline trimming cut 4 bases from V and 1 base from J; bases unmatched to any gene: 2. Looked up from germline, CDR1 is KGHSH and CDR2 is LQKENI. The CDR3 DNA reads TGTGCCAGCTCACGGGGACTAGTCCAAGAGACCCAGTACTTC. Encoded protein: CASSRGLVQETQYF.

This clone was counted a few times. The chain employs TRBV9 and TRBJ2-3, with a possible D match to TRBD2 (6 bases). Germline CDR1 SGDLS, CDR2 YYNGEE. Between the trimmed V and J ends, which lost 0 bases and 0 bases, there was a span of 11 bases. The CDR3 covers 16 residues. CDR3 DNA: TGTGCCAGCAGCGTAGACTCGCGGGGCAGCACAGATACGCAGTATTTT. Encoded protein: CASSVDSRGSTDTQYF.

The genes are TRBV9 and TRBJ2-5; a possible D gene is TRBD2 (7 bases). In germline, CDR1 is SGDLS, CDR2 YYNGEE. The V end was cut by 4 bases, the J end by 1 base, with 17 bases between. The CDR3 extends over 16 amino acids. CDR3 loop: CASSPRPGGLQETQYF. The CDR3 nucleotides read TGTGCCAGCAGCCCCCGACCGGGGGGCCTCCAAGAGACCCAGTACTTC. The complete variable domain, with remaining parts taken from reference TRBV9 and TRBJ2-5, reads DSGVTQTPKHLITATGQRVTLRCSPRSGDLSVYWYQQSLDQGLQFLIQYYNGEERAKGNILERFSAQQFPDLHSELNLSSLELGDSALYFCASSPRPGGLQETQYFGPGTRLLVL.

The chain combines TRBV30 with TRBJ2-4; 8 positions agree with TRBD1. The junction had 8 bases not matched to a gene; V was cut back by 3 bases and J by 1 base. Germline CDR1 and CDR2: GTSNPN and SVGIG (reference sequence). The CDR3 is 16 residues long. CDR3 bases: TGTGCCTGGAGGTATACCCGACAGGGGGCCAAAAACATTCAGTACTTC. Its translation is CAWRYTRQGAKNIQYF.

This clone was recorded a few times. The V call is TRBV28, the J call TRBJ2-2; a possible D gene is TRBD1 (6 bases). CDR3 length: 13 residues. V dropped 4 bases and J dropped 4 bases, with 7 bases sitting between them. Germline lookup yields CDR1 MDHEN and CDR2 SYDVKM. DNA of the CDR3: TGTGCCAGCAGTTACAGGGTCACCGGGGAGCTGTTTTTT. Translating gives CASSYRVTGELFF.

The CDR3 protein is CAISAGQGTGELFF. CDR3 DNA sequence: TGTGCCATCAGTGCGGGACAGGGGACCGGGGAGCTGTTTTTT. V usage is TRBV10-3 and J usage is TRBJ2-2; 10 bases map to TRBD1. V lost 4 bases and J lost 5; bases outside the gene matches: 1. This CDR3 is 14 amino acids long. Germline CDR1 and CDR2: ENHRY and SYGVKD.

The chain employs TRBV29-1 and TRBJ2-3; a weak D match, TRBD1 (6 bases). CDR1 and CDR2 from the germline V gene are SQVTM and ANQGSEA. Trimming shortened V by 2 bases and J by 5 bases, and 11 bases separated the two germline ends. This CDR3 region has 13 residues. The CDR3 DNA reads as TGCAGCGTTGAACCAGGGGCTGGAGATACGCAGTATTTT. Translated: CSVEPGAGDTQYF.

The V and J genes are TRBV9 and TRBJ1-6; TRBD1 is a possible D gene (5 bases). Trimming removed 0 bases at V and 8 bases at J, with 12 bases between. This CDR3 comprises 15 residues. Germline lookup yields CDR1 SGDLS and CDR2 YYNGEE. CDR3 DNA sequence: TGTGCCAGCAGCGTAGAGGCAGGGCCGTATTCACCCCTCCACTTT. Amino acids: CASSVEAGPYSPLHF.

This clone was seen only a few times. V is TRBV6-5 and J is TRBJ2-5, with a possible D match to TRBD2 (6 bases). The V end was cut by 1 base, the J end by 7 bases, with 7 bases between. Germline values: CDR1 MNHEY, CDR2 SVGAGI. CDR3 size: 12 residues. CDR3 sequence reads: CASSYLEGTQYF. CDR3 bases: TGTGCCAGCAGTTACTTGGAGGGGACCCAGTACTTC.

This clone has only a few counts. The chain joins TRBV9 to TRBJ2-7; 10 positions match TRBD1. This CDR3 has 15 residues. With V trimmed by 4 bases and J by 5 bases, 9 bases remained unmatched. CDR1 is SGDLS and CDR2 is YYNGEE in the germline V gene. DNA for the CDR3: TGTGCCAGCAGCAGACGGACAGGGGGACGGGACGAGCAGTACTTC. Amino acid sequence: CASSRRTGGRDEQYF.

V usage is TRBV27 and J usage is TRBJ1-1; unclear D gene. V was clipped by 4 bases and J by 5 bases, with 11 bases between them. The CDR3 loop spans 13 amino acids. Germline-derived CDR1 and CDR2 are MNHEY and SMNVEV (reference sequence). The CDR3 here is CASSSLVGTEAFF. The DNA for the CDR3 is TGTGCCAGCAGTTCCTTGGTGGGAACTGAAGCTTTCTTT.